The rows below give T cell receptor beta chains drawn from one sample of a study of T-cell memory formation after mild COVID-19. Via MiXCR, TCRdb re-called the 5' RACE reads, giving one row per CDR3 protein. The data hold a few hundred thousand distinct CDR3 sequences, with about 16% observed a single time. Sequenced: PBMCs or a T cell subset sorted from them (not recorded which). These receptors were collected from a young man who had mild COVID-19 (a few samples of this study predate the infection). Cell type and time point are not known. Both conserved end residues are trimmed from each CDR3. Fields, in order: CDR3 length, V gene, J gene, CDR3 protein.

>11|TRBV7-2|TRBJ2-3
ASAWGNTDTQY
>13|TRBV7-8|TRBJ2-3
ASSPWRPSTDTQY
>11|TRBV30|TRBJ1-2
AWSSQDSYGYT
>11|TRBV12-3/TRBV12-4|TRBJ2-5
ASSSGTVETQY
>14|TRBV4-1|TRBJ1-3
ASSHPLYTSGNTIY
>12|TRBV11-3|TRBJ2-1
ASSPGGFRNEQF
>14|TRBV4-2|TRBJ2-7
ASSQAILTTTSEQY
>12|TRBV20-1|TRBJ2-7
NLIPYGGPLKQY
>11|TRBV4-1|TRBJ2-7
ASSPGPNYEQY
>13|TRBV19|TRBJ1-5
ASSTRDSSNQPQH
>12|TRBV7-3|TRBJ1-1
ASSLTRVNTEAF
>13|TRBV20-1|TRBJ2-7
SAVMPRDGPYEQY
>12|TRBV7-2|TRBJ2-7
ASSYGGGAYEQY
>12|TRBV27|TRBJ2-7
ASSLTRGPHEQY
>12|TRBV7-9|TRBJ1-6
ASSFFGEASPLH
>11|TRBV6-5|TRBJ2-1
ASSYNRDYEQF
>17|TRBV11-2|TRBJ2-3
ASSGGLAGEVKRTDTQY
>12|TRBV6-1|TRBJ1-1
ASSEQQGYTEAF
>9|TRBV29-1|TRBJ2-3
SVEVGDTQY
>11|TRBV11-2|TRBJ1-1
ASSMMRRAEAF
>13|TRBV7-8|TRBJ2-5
ASSPPGPVRETQY
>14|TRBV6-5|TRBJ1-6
ASSYSIQGDNSPLH
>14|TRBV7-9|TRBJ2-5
ASSLWPGRTQETQY
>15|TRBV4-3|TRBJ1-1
ASSQDITGLGDTEAF
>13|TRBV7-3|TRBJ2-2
ASSLPPSGPGELF
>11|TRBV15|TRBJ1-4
ATRTSGNEKLF
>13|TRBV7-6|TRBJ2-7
ASSLAPGSSYEQY
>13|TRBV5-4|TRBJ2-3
ASSPGRVAGETQY
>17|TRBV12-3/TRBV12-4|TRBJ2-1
ASSLGTGAMFGFYNEQF
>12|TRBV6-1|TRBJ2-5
ASSGSAAWETQY
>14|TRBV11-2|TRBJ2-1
ASSLEGGPSYNEQF
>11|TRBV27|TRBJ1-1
ASSFPGYTEAF
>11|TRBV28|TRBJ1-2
ASSQLQGDGYT
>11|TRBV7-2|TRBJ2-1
ASSLSGENEQF
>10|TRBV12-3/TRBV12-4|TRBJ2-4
ASSQGRDIQY
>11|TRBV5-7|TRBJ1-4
ASSLKGCEKLF
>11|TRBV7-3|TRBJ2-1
ASSSGTHNEQF
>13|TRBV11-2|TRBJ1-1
ASRRIGGGNTEAF
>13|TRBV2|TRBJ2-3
ASSDKAGATDTQY
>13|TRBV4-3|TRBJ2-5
ASSQGAGREETQY
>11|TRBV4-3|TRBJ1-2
ASSPTRGYGYT
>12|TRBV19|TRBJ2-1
ASSIVSSYNEQF
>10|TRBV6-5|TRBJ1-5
ASNRYNQPQH
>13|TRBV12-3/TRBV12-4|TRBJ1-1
ASSSDRGLGTEAF
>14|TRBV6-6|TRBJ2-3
ASSYFHRGGTDTQY